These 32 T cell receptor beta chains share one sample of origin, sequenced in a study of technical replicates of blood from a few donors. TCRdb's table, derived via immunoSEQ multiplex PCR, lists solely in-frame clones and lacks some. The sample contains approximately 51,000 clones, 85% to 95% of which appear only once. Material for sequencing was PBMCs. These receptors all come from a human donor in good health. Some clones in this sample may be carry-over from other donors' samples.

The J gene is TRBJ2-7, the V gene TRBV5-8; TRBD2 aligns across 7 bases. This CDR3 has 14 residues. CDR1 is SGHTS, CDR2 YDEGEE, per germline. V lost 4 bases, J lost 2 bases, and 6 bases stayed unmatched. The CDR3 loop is CASSRWGRAYEQYF. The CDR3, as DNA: TGTGCCAGCAGCCGCTGGGGGAGGGCCTACGAGCAGTACTTC.

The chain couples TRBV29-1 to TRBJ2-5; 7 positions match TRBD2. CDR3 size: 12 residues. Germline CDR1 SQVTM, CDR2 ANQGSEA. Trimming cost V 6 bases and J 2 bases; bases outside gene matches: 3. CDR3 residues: CSVGAGQETQYF. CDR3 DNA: TGCAGCGTGGGAGCGGGGCAAGAGACCCAGTACTTC.

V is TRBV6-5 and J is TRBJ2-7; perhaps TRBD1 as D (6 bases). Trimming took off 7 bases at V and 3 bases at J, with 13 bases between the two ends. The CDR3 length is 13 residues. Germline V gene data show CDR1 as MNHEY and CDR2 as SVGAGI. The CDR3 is CASISQTGYEQYF. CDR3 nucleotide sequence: TGTGCCAGCATTTCCCAGACAGGCTACGAGCAGTACTTC.

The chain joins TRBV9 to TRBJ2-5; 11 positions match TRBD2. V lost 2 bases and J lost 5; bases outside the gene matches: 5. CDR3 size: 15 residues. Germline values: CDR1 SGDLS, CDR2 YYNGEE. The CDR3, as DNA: TGTGCCAGCAGCGTTAGCGGGGGGGCCGGGGAGACCCAGTACTTC. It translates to CASSVSGGAGETQYF.

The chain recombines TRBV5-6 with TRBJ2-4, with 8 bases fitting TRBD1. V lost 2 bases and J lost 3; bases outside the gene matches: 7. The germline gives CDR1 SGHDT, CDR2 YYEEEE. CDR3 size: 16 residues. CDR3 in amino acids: CASSFWTGTGKNIQYF. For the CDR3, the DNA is TGTGCCAGCAGCTTTTGGACAGGGACAGGCAAAAACATTCAGTACTTC.

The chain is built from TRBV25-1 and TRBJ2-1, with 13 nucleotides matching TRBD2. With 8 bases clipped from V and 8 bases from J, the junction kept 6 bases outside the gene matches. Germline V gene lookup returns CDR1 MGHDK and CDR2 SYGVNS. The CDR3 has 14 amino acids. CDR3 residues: CASEGLAGVDEQFF. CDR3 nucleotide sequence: TGTGCCAGCGAAGGACTAGCGGGAGTGGATGAGCAGTTCTTC.

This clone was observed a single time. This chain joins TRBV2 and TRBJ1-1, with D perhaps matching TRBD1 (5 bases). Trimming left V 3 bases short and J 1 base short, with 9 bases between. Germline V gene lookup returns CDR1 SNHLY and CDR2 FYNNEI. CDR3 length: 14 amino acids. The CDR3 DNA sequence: TGTGCCAGCAGTGAGCGGGGGGGGAACACTGAAGCTTTCTTT. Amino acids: CASSERGGNTEAFF.

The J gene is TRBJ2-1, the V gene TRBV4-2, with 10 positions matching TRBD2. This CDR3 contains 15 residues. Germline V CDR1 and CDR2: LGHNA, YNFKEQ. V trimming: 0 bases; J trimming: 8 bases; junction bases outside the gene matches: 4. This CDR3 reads CASSQDLAGEYEQFF. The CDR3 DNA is TGTGCCAGCAGCCAAGATCTAGCGGGGGAATATGAGCAGTTCTTC.

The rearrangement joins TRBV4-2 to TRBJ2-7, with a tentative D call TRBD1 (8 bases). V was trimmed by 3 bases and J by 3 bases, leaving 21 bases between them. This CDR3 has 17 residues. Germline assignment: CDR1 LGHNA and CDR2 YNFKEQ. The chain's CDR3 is CASSHRGGTGSYYEQYF. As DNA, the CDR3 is TGTGCCAGCAGCCATAGGGGGGGGACAGGATCCTACTACGAGCAGTACTTC.

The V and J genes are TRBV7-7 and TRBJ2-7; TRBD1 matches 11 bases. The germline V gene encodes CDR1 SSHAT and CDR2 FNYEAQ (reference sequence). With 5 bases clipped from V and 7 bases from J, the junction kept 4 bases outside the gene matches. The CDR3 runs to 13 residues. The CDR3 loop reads CASSLDRGQEQYF. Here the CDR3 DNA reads TGTGCCAGCAGCCTGGACAGGGGGCAAGAGCAGTACTTC.

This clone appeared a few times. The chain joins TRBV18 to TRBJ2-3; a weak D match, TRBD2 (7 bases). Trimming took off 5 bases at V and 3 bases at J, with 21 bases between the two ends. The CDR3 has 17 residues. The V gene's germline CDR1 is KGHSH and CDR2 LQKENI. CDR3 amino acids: CASSSNRAGAGTDTQYF. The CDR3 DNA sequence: TGTGCCAGCTCATCTAACCGGGCGGGGGCTGGGACAGATACGCAGTATTTT.

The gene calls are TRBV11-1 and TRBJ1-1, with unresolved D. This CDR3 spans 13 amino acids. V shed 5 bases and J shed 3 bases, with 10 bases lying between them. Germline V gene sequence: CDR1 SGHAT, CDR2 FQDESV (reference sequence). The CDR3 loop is CASSNPPDTEAFF. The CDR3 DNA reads TGTGCCAGCAGCAACCCCCCGGACACTGAAGCTTTCTTT.

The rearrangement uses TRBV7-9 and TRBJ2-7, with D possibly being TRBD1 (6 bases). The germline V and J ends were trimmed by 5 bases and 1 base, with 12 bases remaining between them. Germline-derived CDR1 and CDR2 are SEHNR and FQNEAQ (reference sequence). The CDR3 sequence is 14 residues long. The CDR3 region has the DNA TGTGCCAGCAGCACCACAGGGTTTTCCTACGAGCAGTACTTC. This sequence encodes CASSTTGFSYEQYF.

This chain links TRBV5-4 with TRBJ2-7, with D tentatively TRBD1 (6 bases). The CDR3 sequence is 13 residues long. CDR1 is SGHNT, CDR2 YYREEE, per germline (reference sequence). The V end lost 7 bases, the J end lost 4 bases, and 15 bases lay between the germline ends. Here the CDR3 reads CASGPDSKYEQYF. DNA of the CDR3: TGTGCCAGCGGACCGGACAGCAAATACGAGCAGTACTTC. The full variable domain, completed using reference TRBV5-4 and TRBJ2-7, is ETGVTQSPTHLIKTRGQQVTLRCSSQSGHNTVSWYQQALGQGPQFIFQYYREEENGRGNFPPRFSGLQFPNYSSELNVNALELDDSALYLCASGPDSKYEQYFGPGTRLTVT.

CDR3 amino acids: CASSIGQGDYGYTF. CDR3 bases: TGTGCCAGCAGTATTGGACAGGGGGACTATGGCTACACCTTC. The chain has TRBV6-4 and TRBJ1-2; 10 nucleotides match TRBD1. The germline V gene encodes CDR1 MRHNA and CDR2 SNTAGT. V was clipped by 5 bases and J by 3 bases; unmatched bases: 3. This CDR3 comprises 14 residues.

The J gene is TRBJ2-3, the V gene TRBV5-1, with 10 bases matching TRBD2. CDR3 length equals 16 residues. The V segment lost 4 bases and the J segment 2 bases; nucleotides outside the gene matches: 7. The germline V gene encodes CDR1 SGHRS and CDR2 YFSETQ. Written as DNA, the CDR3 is TGCGCCAGCAGCCGTAGCGGGGGGTACACCACAGATACGCAGTATTTT. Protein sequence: CASSRSGGYTTDTQYF.

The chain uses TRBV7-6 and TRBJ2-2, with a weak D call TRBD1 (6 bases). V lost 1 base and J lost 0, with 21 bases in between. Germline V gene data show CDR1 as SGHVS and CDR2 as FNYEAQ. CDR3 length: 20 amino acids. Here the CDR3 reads CASSLESGNGRGPNTGELFF. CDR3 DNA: TGTGCCAGCAGCTTAGAATCTGGTAATGGCAGGGGCCCGAACACCGGGGAGCTGTTTTTT.

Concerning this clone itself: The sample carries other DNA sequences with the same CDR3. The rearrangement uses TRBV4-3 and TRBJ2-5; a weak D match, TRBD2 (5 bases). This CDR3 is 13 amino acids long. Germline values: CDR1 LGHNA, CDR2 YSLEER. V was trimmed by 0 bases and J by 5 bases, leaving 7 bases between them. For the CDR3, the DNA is TGCGCCAGCAGCCAAGATCCGGGGGAGACCCAGTACTTC. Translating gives CASSQDPGETQYF.

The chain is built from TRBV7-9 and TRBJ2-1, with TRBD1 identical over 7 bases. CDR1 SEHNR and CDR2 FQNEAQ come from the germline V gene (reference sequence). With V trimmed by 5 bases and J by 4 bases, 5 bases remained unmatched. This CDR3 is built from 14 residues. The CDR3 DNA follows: TGTGCCAGCAGCCCGGGACAGACTTACAATGAGCAGTTCTTC. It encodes CASSPGQTYNEQFF. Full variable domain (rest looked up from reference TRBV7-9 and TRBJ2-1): DTGVSQNPRHKITKRGQNVTFRCDPISEHNRLYWYRQTLGQGPEFLTYFQNEAQLEKSRLLSDRFSAERPKGSFSTLEIQRTEQGDSAMYLCASSPGQTYNEQFFGPGTRLTVL.

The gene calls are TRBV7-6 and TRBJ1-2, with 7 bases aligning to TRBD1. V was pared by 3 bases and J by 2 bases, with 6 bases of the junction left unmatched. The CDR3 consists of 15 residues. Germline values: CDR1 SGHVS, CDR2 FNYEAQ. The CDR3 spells CASSLLTGLNYGYTF. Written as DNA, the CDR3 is TGTGCCAGCAGCTTGTTGACAGGGCTAAACTATGGCTACACCTTC.

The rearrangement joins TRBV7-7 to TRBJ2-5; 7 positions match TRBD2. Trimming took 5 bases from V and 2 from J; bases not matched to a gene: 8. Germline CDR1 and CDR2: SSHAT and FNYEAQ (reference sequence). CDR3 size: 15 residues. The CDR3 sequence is CASSPSGGGQETQYF. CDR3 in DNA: TGTGCCAGCAGCCCCTCGGGCGGGGGTCAAGAGACCCAGTACTTC.

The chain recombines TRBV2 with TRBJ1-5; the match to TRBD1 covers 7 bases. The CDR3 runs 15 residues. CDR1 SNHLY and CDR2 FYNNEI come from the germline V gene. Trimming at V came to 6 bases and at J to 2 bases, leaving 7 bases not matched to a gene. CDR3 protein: CASSHGTAGNQPQHF. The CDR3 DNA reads TGTGCCAGCAGCCACGGGACAGCGGGCAATCAGCCCCAGCATTTT.

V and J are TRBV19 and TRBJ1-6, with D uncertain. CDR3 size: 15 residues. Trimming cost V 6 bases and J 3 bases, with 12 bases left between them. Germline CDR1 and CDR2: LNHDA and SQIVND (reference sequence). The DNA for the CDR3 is TGTGCCAGTAGCCGCGCTGGTTTCTATAATTCACCCCTCCACTTT. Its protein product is CASSRAGFYNSPLHF.

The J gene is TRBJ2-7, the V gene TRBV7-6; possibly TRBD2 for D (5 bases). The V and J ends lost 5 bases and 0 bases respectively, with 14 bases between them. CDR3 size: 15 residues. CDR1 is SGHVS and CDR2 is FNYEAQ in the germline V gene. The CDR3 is CASSPEGTPSYEQYF. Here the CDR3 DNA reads TGTGCCAGCAGCCCAGAGGGTACCCCCTCCTACGAGCAGTACTTC. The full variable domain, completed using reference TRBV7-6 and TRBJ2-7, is GAGVSQSPRYKVTKRGQDVALRCDPISGHVSLYWYRQALGQGPEFLTYFNYEAQQDKSGLPNDRFSAERPEGSISTLTIQRTEQRDSAMYRCASSPEGTPSYEQYFGPGTRLTVT.

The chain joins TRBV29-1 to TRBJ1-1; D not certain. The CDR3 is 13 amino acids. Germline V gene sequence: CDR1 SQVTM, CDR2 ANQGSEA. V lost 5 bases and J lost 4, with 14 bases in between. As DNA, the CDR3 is TGCAGCGTTTTACACCCTCTTGGCACTGAAGCTTTCTTT. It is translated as CSVLHPLGTEAFF.

The CDR3 nucleotides read TGTGCCAGCAGCCCCACGAGGAACCCCGGAGACTACGAGCAGTACTTC. This sequence encodes CASSPTRNPGDYEQYF. The chain joins TRBV7-6 to TRBJ2-7; D ambiguous. The CDR3 extends over 16 amino acids. V dropped 5 bases and J dropped 3 bases, with 20 bases sitting between them. CDR1 is SGHVS, CDR2 FNYEAQ, per germline.

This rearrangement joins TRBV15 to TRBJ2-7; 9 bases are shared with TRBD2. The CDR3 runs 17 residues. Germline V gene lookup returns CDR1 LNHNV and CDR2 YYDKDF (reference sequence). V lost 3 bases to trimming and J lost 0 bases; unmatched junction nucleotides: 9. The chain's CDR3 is CATSSGSLAGASYEQYF. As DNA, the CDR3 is TGTGCCACCAGCAGCGGATCCTTAGCGGGAGCCTCCTACGAGCAGTACTTC.

The CDR3 sequence: CASSLGLAGGRGTGELFF. CDR3 nucleotide sequence: TGTGCCAGTAGTCTCGGACTAGCGGGGGGCCGGGGCACCGGGGAGCTGTTTTTT. This chain uses TRBV19 with TRBJ2-2; 14 positions agree with TRBD2. The length of the CDR3 is 18 residues. V gave up 5 bases and J gave up 4 bases; unmatched junction bases: 9. Germline values: CDR1 LNHDA, CDR2 SQIVND (reference sequence).

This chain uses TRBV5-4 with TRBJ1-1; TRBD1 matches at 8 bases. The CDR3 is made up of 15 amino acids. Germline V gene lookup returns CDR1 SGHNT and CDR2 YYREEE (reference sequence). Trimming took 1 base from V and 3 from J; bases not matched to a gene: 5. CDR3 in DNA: TGTGCCAGCAGCTTGACAGGGGGTGGGGACACTGAAGCTTTCTTT. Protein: CASSLTGGGDTEAFF.

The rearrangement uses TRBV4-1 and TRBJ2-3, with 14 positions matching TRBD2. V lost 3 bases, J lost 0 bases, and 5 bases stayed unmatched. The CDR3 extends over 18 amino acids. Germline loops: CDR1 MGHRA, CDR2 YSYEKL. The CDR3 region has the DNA TGCGCCAGCAGCCAGGGACTAGCGGGGGATTCGAGCACAGATACGCAGTATTTT. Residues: CASSQGLAGDSSTDTQYF.

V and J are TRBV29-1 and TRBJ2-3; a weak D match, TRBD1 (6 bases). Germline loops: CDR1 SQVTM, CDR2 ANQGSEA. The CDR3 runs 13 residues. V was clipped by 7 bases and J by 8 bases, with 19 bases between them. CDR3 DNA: TGCAGCGCCGAGAAGGGGGAAGGCTTTACGCAGTATTTT. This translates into CSAEKGEGFTQYF.

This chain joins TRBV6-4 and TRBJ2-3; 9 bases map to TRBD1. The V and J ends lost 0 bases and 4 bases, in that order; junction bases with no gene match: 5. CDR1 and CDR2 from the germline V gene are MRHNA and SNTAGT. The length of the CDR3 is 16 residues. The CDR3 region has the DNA TGTGCCAGCAGTGACTCAACGGGACAGGGTGCAGATACGCAGTATTTT. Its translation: CASSDSTGQGADTQYF.